The present T cell receptor beta chain was sequenced within a study of blood T cell repertoires in COVID-19. Study overall: Whether acute or convalescent, the COVID-19 samples came from the United States, Italy and Spain. The cDNA or gDNA used as material had been derived from T cells, B-cell-depleted T cells, or PBMCs.

Trimming removed 2 bases from V and 7 bases from J, with 9 bases in between. This CDR3 spans 13 amino acids. Per germline, CDR1 KGHSH and CDR2 LQKENI. This clone was picked up a small number of times. Per the authors' pipeline: Reference gene primer amplification yielded estimated nucleated cell counts. Repertoires were generated with immunoSEQ multiplex PCR, while TCRdb's copy carries only in-frame clones and drops some. The DNA gave D and trimming, while V, J and clone size come from that table. In the table there are about 83,000 clones, about 82% of which are singletons. This receptor was taken from a woman aged 80 or older with acute or convalescent COVID-19. Sequenced: peripheral blood. The chain uses TRBV18 and TRBJ1-5, with D unresolved. This CDR3 is CASSPAGEQPQHF. CDR3 nucleotide sequence: TGTGCCAGCTCACCAGCCGGGGAACAGCCCCAGCATTTT.